The subject of this entry is one TCR beta chain. Its antigen is as yet unknown. Naive and memory CD4+ T cells came from enriched cryopreserved PBMCs. Sorted naive or memory CD4+ cells met CEF peptides for roughly ten days. The record originates from a study of CD4 T cells in relation to SARS-CoV-2 and coronaviruses. About the research overall: Of the patients, about 8 were male, 4 female, two Hispanic. Study observations and caveats: Each donor contributed either pre-pandemic or post-infection samples, not both.

The germline V gene encodes CDR1 SGHTS and CDR2 YDEGEE. The CDR3 has 15 residues. Deletions cut 4 bases from V and 0 bases from J, with 11 bases between. Sequencing was performed with immunoSEQ multiplex PCR; in TCRdb, only in-frame clones are kept and a portion is missing. The data contain more than 35,000 clones, over 70% of them seen just once; the ten biggest clones take up 2.5% to 3.5%. This sequence joins TRBV5-8 and TRBJ1-5, with D possibly TRBD1 on 5 matching bases. The TCR comes from an adult with COVID-19. What was sequenced was memory CD4+ T cells from PBMCs, cultured in vitro. In DNA form, the CDR3 reads TGTGCCAGCAGCACCGGGACTGATAGCAATCAGCCCCAGCATTTT. Amino acids: CASSTGTDSNQPQHF.